The present TCR beta chain was sequenced within a study of blood T cell repertoires in COVID-19 (dated by TCRdb to the early 2020s). Looking at the study overall: Samples from collaborators originated in the United States, Italy and Spain and spanned both the acute and convalescent phases of COVID-19. Sample metadata almost always included a de-identified subject ID, COVID-19 status, age in years and sex. Where HLA class I and class II types were available, the types were taken from metadata supplied by the sample provider, not from assay-based typing. A freely available public database, intended as a resource for researchers studying the immune response to SARS-CoV-2, is where the repertoires were released. The samples were drawn from the first 160 participants of the ongoing ImmuneRACE study and from 950 to 1,500 subjects provided by 6 global collaborators. Deeply sampled blood TCRbeta repertoires from subjects exposed to, actively infected with, or recovered from COVID-19 were included in the dataset. The prospective study material was composed of cDNA or gDNA derived from T cells, B-cell-depleted T cells, or PBMCs.

In the case of this clone: The target of this receptor is not known. No qualities accompany the bases; no much larger clone lies one base away.

The collaborating institutions used their own protocols to collect whole blood in K2EDTA tubes. Collaborator samples were shipped for TCRbeta analysis as frozen whole blood, isolated PBMCs, or DNA extracted from either sample type. What the authors observed across the whole study: Clinical and demographic metadata were provided uncurated, with the amount varying by source and participant.

The immunoSEQ Assay, a bias-controlled multiplex PCR, was used to amplify TCRbeta CDR3 regions from genomic DNA. As for the original processing: The number of nucleated cells in each sample was estimated by amplification of reference gene primers within the assay. To quantify the absolute abundance of each unique TCRbeta CDR3 rearrangement, sequence reads were collapsed and filtered. For each sample, productive Simpson clonality was calculated as the square root of Simpson's diversity index across productive rearrangements. Drawn from immuneACCESS, this table holds only the in-frame rearrangements with V and J called that TCRdb kept. Clones are partly lost; checked studies trace under half to an unresolved V gene and leave the rest unexplained. The V and J calls and clone size were taken over from that table, and D and trimming were inferred from the DNA. The sample data list about 190,000 clones, and under 85% of these were observed just once. The ten top clones hold 17% of the sample.

The sequenced material came from peripheral blood. The clonotype was recovered from a man between 60 and 75 years old with active or convalescent COVID-19.

The DNA sequence is as follows: TGTGCCAGCAGCTCCAGGGGATTTCGGGGCACAGATACGCAGTATTTT. Its protein product is CASSSRGFRGTDTQYF. The rearrangement combines TRBV7-3 with TRBJ2-3; the D region possibly corresponds to TRBD1 (6 bases align). Based on the germline V gene, the CDR1 and CDR2 sequences are SGHTA and FQGTGA. Trimming removed 4 bases from V and 1 base from J, leaving 15 bases between the germline ends. From its cysteine to its phenylalanine, the CDR3 spans 16 amino acids. Only the CDR3 part of the read is kept: 48 bases, read in frame from the first base. The CDR3, completed at both ends by the reference TRBV7-3 and TRBJ2-3 genes, gives the full variable domain GAGVSQTPSNKVTEKGKYVELRCDPISGHTALYWYRQSLGQGPEFLIYFQGTGAADDSGLPNDRFFAVRPEGSVSTLKIQRTERGDSAVYLCASSSRGFRGTDTQYFGPGTRLTVL.